These 19 T cell receptor beta chains share one sample of origin, sequenced in a study of cytomegalovirus exposure and HLA in healthy donors. Both 60 Vbeta primers and 13 Jbeta primers went into the PCR. The repertoire was sequenced with immunoSEQ multiplex PCR; TCRdb's copy has only in-frame clones and lacks some. The sample consists of roughly 120,000 clones, 70% to 85% of them appearing once. Sequencing used PBMCs. Receptors originate from a young woman in good health and CMV-seronegative.

The chain couples TRBV10-3 to TRBJ2-1; 7 nucleotides line up with TRBD2. Germline lookup yields CDR1 ENHRY and CDR2 SYGVKD. The CDR3 is 15 residues long. Germline trimming cut 6 bases from V and 0 bases from J; bases unmatched to any gene: 5. Written as DNA, the CDR3 is TGTGCCATCAGCGGGGCTAGCGGCTCCTACAATGAGCAGTTCTTC. Translation: CAISGASGSYNEQFF.

This chain uses TRBV2 with TRBJ2-7; perhaps TRBD2 as D (5 bases). The V gene lost 7 bases and the J gene lost 6 bases, with 19 bases spanning the gap. The germline V gene encodes CDR1 SNHLY and CDR2 FYNNEI. This CDR3 region has 14 residues. The chain's CDR3 is CASMRSTLEGEQYV. CDR3 sequence (DNA): TGTGCCAGCATGAGATCGACATTAGAGGGCGAGCAGTACGTC.

The J gene is TRBJ2-7, the V gene TRBV5-5; the D is unclear. Germline V CDR1 and CDR2: SGHKS, YYEKEE (reference sequence). Trimming left V 3 bases short and J 0 bases short, with 10 bases between. The CDR3 is 14 amino acids. CDR3 loop: CASSYPGSSYEQYV. In DNA form, the CDR3 reads TGTGCCAGCAGCTATCCAGGATCCTCCTACGAGCAGTACGTC.

The chain combines TRBV19 with TRBJ1-1; no reliable D call. The CDR3 has 17 residues. From germline, CDR1 is LNHDA and CDR2 SQIVND (reference sequence). V was pared by 2 bases and J by 5 bases, with 21 bases between. The CDR3 DNA reads TGTGCCAGTAGTATAAAGGCCGGGCCCGGCCGCGGGACTGAAGCTTTCTTT. Protein product: CASSIKAGPGRGTEAFF.

This clone was counted only a few times. The rearrangement uses TRBV30 and TRBJ2-6; D gene uncertain. CDR3 length equals 15 residues. V was trimmed by 3 bases and J by 0 bases, leaving 9 bases between them. From germline, CDR1 is GTSNPN and CDR2 SVGIG (reference sequence). In DNA, the CDR3 is TGTGCCTGGAGGTCCCTGTTCTCTGGGGCCAACGTCCTGACTTTC. Encoded protein: CAWRSLFSGANVLTF.

The CDR3 nucleotides are TGTGCCAGCAGGACAGTCCCAAGCTCTGGGGCCAACGTCCTGACTTTC. This codes for CASRTVPSSGANVLTF. The chain links TRBV2 to TRBJ2-6; D might be TRBD1 (5 bases). Germline values: CDR1 SNHLY, CDR2 FYNNEI. V was pared by 6 bases and J by 0 bases, with 12 bases between. This CDR3 has 16 residues.

This clone was counted between two and nine times. The chain couples TRBV5-1 to TRBJ2-3; 11 bases agree with TRBD2. The CDR3 consists of 15 residues. The junction had 3 bases not matched to a gene; V was cut back by 6 bases and J by 0 bases. In germline, CDR1 is SGHRS, CDR2 YFSETQ. The CDR3 loop reads CASTTSGTSTDTQYF. In DNA form, the CDR3 reads TGCGCCAGCACGACTAGCGGGACTAGCACAGATACGCAGTATTTT.

V and J are TRBV6-1 and TRBJ2-7; 8 bases line up with TRBD2. V dropped 1 base and J dropped 2; count of bases not matched to a gene: 4. Per germline, CDR1 MNHNS and CDR2 SASEGT. The CDR3 is made up of 15 amino acids. The CDR3, as DNA: TGTGCCAGCAGTGAAGAGAGTAGCGGGGCCTACGAGCAGTACTTC. Its protein is CASSEESSGAYEQYF.

The V call is TRBV29-1, the J call TRBJ2-5; a possible D gene is TRBD2 (7 bases). The V gene lost 4 bases and the J gene lost 2 bases, with 11 bases spanning the gap. From germline, CDR1 is SQVTM and CDR2 ANQGSEA. This CDR3 is built from 13 residues. CDR3 in amino acids: CSVVGGGQETQYF. The DNA of the CDR3 is TGCAGCGTTGTAGGGGGGGGTCAAGAGACCCAGTACTTC. Full variable domain (rest looked up from reference TRBV29-1 and TRBJ2-5): SAVISQKPSRDICQRGTSLTIQCQVDSQVTMMFWYRQQPGQSLTLIATANQGSEATYESGFVIDKFPISRPNLTFSTLTVSNMSPEDSSIYLCSVVGGGQETQYFGPGTRLLVL.

The table lists this clone with a count of one. The chain is built from TRBV12-5 and TRBJ1-2, with no clear D. The CDR3 runs 13 residues. V lost 1 base, J lost 3 bases, and 6 bases lay in between. From germline, CDR1 is LGHNT and CDR2 FRNRAP. The CDR3: CASGLAPYYGYTF. DNA for the CDR3: TGTGCTAGTGGTTTGGCCCCGTACTATGGCTACACCTTC. Full variable domain (missing parts from reference TRBV12-5 and TRBJ1-2): DARVTQTPRHKVTEMGQEVTMRCQPILGHNTVFWYRQTMMQGLELLAYFRNRAPLDDSGMPKDRFSAEMPDATLATLKIQPSEPRDSAVYFCASGLAPYYGYTFGSGTRLTVV.

Written as DNA, the CDR3 is TGTGCCAGTAGTATAGATCTAGCGGGCTTAACCGGGGAGCTGTTTTTT. This gives the protein CASSIDLAGLTGELFF. J is TRBJ2-2 and V is TRBV19, with 8 bases fitting TRBD2. J lost 5 bases, V lost 0 bases, and 5 bases had no gene match. The CDR3 covers 16 residues. In germline, CDR1 is LNHDA, CDR2 SQIVND (reference sequence).

This rearrangement joins TRBV5-8 to TRBJ1-3; 7 bases match TRBD1. Germline assignment: CDR1 SGHTS and CDR2 YDEGEE. The CDR3 runs to 15 residues. J gave up 2 bases and V 4 bases, and 6 bases lay outside the gene matches. The CDR3 DNA sequence: TGTGCCAGCAGCGCCCGGACAGGAGCTGGAAACACCATATATTTT. Its protein is CASSARTGAGNTIYF.

This clone was detected only once. The chain is built from TRBV27 and TRBJ2-2; perhaps TRBD1 as D (6 bases). The CDR3 sequence is 17 residues long. V lost 3 bases, J lost 0 bases, and 14 bases lay in between. Germline CDR1 is MNHEY and CDR2 is SMNVEV (reference sequence). The CDR3 spells CASSFMGTYANTGELFF. As DNA, the CDR3 is TGTGCCAGCAGTTTCATGGGGACATATGCGAACACCGGGGAGCTGTTTTTT.

This chain connects TRBV27 to TRBJ1-1; 10 nucleotides agree with TRBD1. The length of the CDR3 is 14 residues. Trimming cost V 6 bases and J 1 base; bases outside gene matches: 2. Per germline, CDR1 MNHEY and CDR2 SMNVEV (reference sequence). CDR3 sequence reads: CASSRQGANTEAFF. The CDR3 DNA is TGTGCCAGCAGCCGACAGGGGGCGAACACTGAAGCTTTCTTT.

The V gene is TRBV19, the J gene TRBJ2-5, with D maybe TRBD2 (5 bases). The V gene lost 5 bases and the J gene lost 5 bases, with 18 bases spanning the gap. Germline CDR1 is LNHDA and CDR2 is SQIVND (reference sequence). The CDR3 consists of 15 residues. The CDR3 coding sequence is TGTGCCAGTAGTTCCCGGACTCCCGGGGTGGAGACCCAGTACTTC. Its protein is CASSSRTPGVETQYF.

This chain joins TRBV6-1 and TRBJ2-1; maybe TRBD1 (5 bases). Germline CDR1 reads MNHNS; CDR2 reads SASEGT. Between the trimmed V and J ends, which lost 0 bases and 4 bases, there was a span of 13 bases. This CDR3 has 16 amino acids. CDR3 amino acids: CASSEARGPPYNEQFF. CDR3 in DNA: TGTGCCAGCAGTGAAGCTAGGGGTCCCCCGTACAATGAGCAGTTCTTC.

The chain employs TRBV6-5 and TRBJ2-5, with a weak D call TRBD1 (6 bases). In germline, CDR1 is MNHEY, CDR2 SVGAGI. The CDR3 is 14 residues long. V was shortened by 0 bases and J by 3 bases, with 8 bases between the two germline ends. This CDR3 reads CASSYSTGKETQYF. As DNA, the CDR3 is TGTGCCAGCAGTTACTCAACAGGGAAAGAGACCCAGTACTTC.

A few counts support this clone. The chain carries TRBV6-6 and TRBJ2-3; 11 bases are shared with TRBD2. Germline V gives CDR1 MNHNY, CDR2 SVGAGI (reference sequence). The CDR3 extends over 16 amino acids. The V and J ends lost 6 bases and 0 bases, in that order; junction bases with no gene match: 5. CDR3 loop: CASRTRLAGSTDTQYF. The DNA for the CDR3 is TGTGCCAGCAGAACCAGACTAGCGGGAAGCACAGATACGCAGTATTTT.

The rearrangement joins TRBV7-2 to TRBJ1-5, with D possibly matching TRBD1 (6 bases). The CDR3 has 14 residues. Trimming removed 3 bases at V and 5 bases at J, with 11 bases between. Looked up from germline, CDR1 is SGHTA and CDR2 is FQGNSA. CDR3 sequence (DNA): TGTGCCAGCAGCTTTGGGGGGGCAGATCAGCCCCAGCATTTT. Its translation: CASSFGGADQPQHF.